This TCR beta chain was recovered during a study of sequential checkpoint blockade in melanoma. About the study: DNA from 91 pretreatment tumor samples underwent TCRβ immunosequencing. Overall study findings and caveats: PD-L1 staining and CD8+ counts, not mutational load, tracked tumor T-cell clonality.

Germline V gives CDR1 MDHEN, CDR2 SYDVKM. J lost 2 bases, V lost 5 bases, and 6 bases had no gene match. The length of the CDR3 is 16 residues. In the case of this clone: What it binds is unknown.

Clones were sequenced by immunoSEQ multiplex PCR, and TCRdb holds only the in-frame ones, with some missing. The repertoire holds roughly 20,000 clones, with less than 30% as singletons. Treatment: randomized to nivolumab then ipilimumab (arm A) or the reverse (arm B). Specimen: tumor tissue (inferred from file names), collected from a patient given nivolumab and ipilimumab in sequence. This receptor was obtained from a human donor with melanoma. V and J are TRBV28 and TRBJ2-6; 7 bases line up with TRBD1. CDR3 in amino acids: CASSPQTGTGANVLTF. The CDR3 DNA is TGTGCCAGCAGTCCCCAGACAGGGACTGGGGCCAACGTCCTGACTTTC.